These T cell receptor beta chains were read from a single sample in a study of blood T cell repertoires in COVID-19. Sequencing used immunoSEQ multiplex PCR; TCRdb keeps in-frame clones, though not all of them. The sample yields approximately 120,000 clones, around 83% seen once. Specimen: PBMCs or T cells enriched from blood (not recorded which). Source of these receptors: a man between 25 and 39 years old who had recovered from COVID-19. Both conserved end residues are part of each CDR3. A D gene is named only where the DNA matches it firmly. The size of a clone is reported for some rows only, either as once, few or many, or as a class for expanded clones.

d_call clone_size j_call v_call cdr3_aa cdr3_nt
. . TRBJ2-7 TRBV2 CASSEGQVLDEQYF TGTGCCAGCAGTGAAGGGCAGGTTTTGGACGAGCAGTACTTC
. once TRBJ2-4 TRBV19 CASQATDQNIQYF TGTGCCAGTCAGGCAACAGACCAAAACATTCAGTACTTC
TRBD1 . TRBJ2-1 TRBV19 CASSPTGWNEQFF TGTGCCAGTAGCCCGACAGGGTGGAATGAGCAGTTCTTC
. few TRBJ1-5 TRBV11-2 CASSIYSDQPQHF TGTGCCAGCAGCATTTATAGCGATCAGCCCCAGCATTTT
. few TRBJ2-2 TRBV5-1 CASSLDPSGTGELFF TGCGCCAGCAGCTTGGATCCGTCGGGCACCGGGGAGCTGTTTTTT
TRBD2 . TRBJ2-1 TRBV3-1/TRBV3-2 CASSKAGGNNEQFF TGTGCCAGCAGCAAAGCGGGAGGTAACAATGAGCAGTTCTTC
TRBD2 . TRBJ2-7 TRBV10-3 CAACPAPGGEQYF TGTGCCGCATGCCCCGCCCCGGGGGGCGAGCAGTACTTC
. few TRBJ1-5 TRBV11-2 CASSLERDNQPQHF TGTGCCAGCAGCTTAGAGAGGGACAATCAGCCCCAGCATTTT
TRBD1 . TRBJ2-5 TRBV7-9 CASRPGQGGETQYF TGTGCCAGCAGGCCCGGACAGGGGGGGGAGACCCAGTACTTC
. . TRBJ1-6 TRBV5-6 CASSLALAGYNSPLHF TGTGCCAGCAGCTTGGCCTTGGCAGGCTATAATTCACCCCTCCACTTT
. few TRBJ1-2 TRBV11-2 CASSFLTGNYGYTF TGTGCCAGCAGCTTCCTGACAGGAAACTATGGCTACACCTTC
. . TRBJ1-6 TRBV14 CASSRDRNYNSPLHF TGTGCCAGCAGCCGAGACAGGAACTATAATTCACCCCTCCACTTT
TRBD1 . TRBJ2-1 TRBV2 CASTVRGLSNNEQFF TGTGCCAGCACCGTCAGGGGGCTTAGTAACAATGAGCAGTTCTTC
. . TRBJ1-1 TRBV2 CASSTGSEAFF TGTGCCAGCAGCACAGGGTCCGAAGCTTTCTTT
. . TRBJ1-5 TRBV4-1 CASSQEGASGGPQHF TGCGCCAGCAGCCAAGAAGGAGCGTCCGGGGGGCCCCAGCATTTT
. . TRBJ2-1 TRBV23-1 CASGRYNEQFF TGCGCCAGTGGCAGGTACAATGAGCAGTTCTTC
. . TRBJ1-1 TRBV7-2 CASSLHRANTEAFF TGTGCCAGCAGCTTACACAGGGCGAACACTGAAGCTTTCTTT
TRBD1 . TRBJ1-1 TRBV25-1 CASRETGSNTEAFF TGTGCCAGCAGGGAGACAGGGAGCAACACTGAAGCTTTCTTT
TRBD2 . TRBJ2-3 TRBV10-3 CAINGGGAQDTQYF TGTGCCATCAACGGCGGGGGGGCCCAAGATACGCAGTATTTT
. . TRBJ1-1 TRBV30 CAWSAPGRSNTEAFF TGTGCCTGGAGTGCCCCGGGAAGATCGAACACTGAAGCTTTCTTT
. . TRBJ1-1 TRBV20-1 CSATGNTEAFF TGCAGTGCCACAGGGAACACTGAAGCTTTCTTT
. few TRBJ1-2 TRBV7-8 CASSLENRDIYGYTF TGTGCCAGCAGCTTAGAAAACAGGGATATCTATGGCTACACCTTC
TRBD2 . TRBJ2-3 TRBV5-4 CASSPAGREYTDTQYF TGTGCCAGCAGCCCAGCGGGGAGGGAGTACACAGATACGCAGTATTTT
TRBD1 . TRBJ2-2 TRBV7-9 CASSSPLDRAAGELFF TGTGCCAGCAGCTCACCGCTAGACAGGGCCGCCGGGGAGCTGTTTTTT
TRBD2 . TRBJ2-1 TRBV5-1 CASSLSGGDYNEQFF TGCGCCAGCAGCTTAAGCGGGGGGGACTACAATGAGCAGTTCTTC
TRBD1 . TRBJ2-7 TRBV18 CASSLTGRYEQYF TGTGCCAGCTCACTGACAGGGAGATACGAGCAGTACTTC
. . TRBJ1-5 TRBV5-1 CASSLLGLDSNQPQHF TGCGCCAGCAGCTTGTTGGGGCTGGATAGCAATCAGCCCCAGCATTTT
. . TRBJ1-4 TRBV19 CASSITGTTNEKLFF TGTGCCAGTAGTATTACAGGGACCACTAATGAAAAACTGTTTTTT
. once TRBJ1-1 TRBV12-2 CASRFDRTGPEAFF TGTGCAAGTCGCTTTGATCGGACAGGTCCTGAAGCTTTCTTT
TRBD1 . TRBJ1-2 TRBV5-6 CASSFYGQATRYGYTF TGTGCCAGCAGCTTCTACGGACAGGCCACTAGGTATGGCTACACCTTC
TRBD2 . TRBJ2-1 TRBV4-2 CASSLTSGGDNEQFF TGTGCCAGCAGCCTCACTAGCGGGGGTGACAATGAGCAGTTCTTC
TRBD1 . TRBJ1-1 TRBV27 CASSSGDREVWTEAFF TGTGCCAGCAGTTCCGGGGACAGGGAGGTTTGGACTGAAGCTTTCTTT
. . TRBJ2-3 TRBV7-3 CASSLNEASTDTQYF TGTGCCAGCAGCTTAAATGAGGCTAGCACAGATACGCAGTATTTT
TRBD2 . TRBJ2-5 TRBV2 CASRDRLADYF TGTGCCAGCCGGGACCGACTAGCGGACTACTTC
. . TRBJ2-1 TRBV11-3 CASSYIRDTEQFF TGTGCCAGCAGCTACATCCGGGACACCGAGCAGTTCTTC
. . TRBJ2-5 TRBV15 CATSPLGRREETQYF TGTGCCACCAGTCCCCTAGGGCGTAGGGAGGAGACCCAGTACTTC
. once TRBJ1-1 TRBV29-1 CSAPGTYTEAFF TGCAGCGCCCCCGGGACATACACTGAAGCTTTCTTT
. . TRBJ2-5 TRBV7-9 CASSPQGETQYF TGTGCCAGCAGCCCGCAGGGAGAGACCCAGTACTTC
TRBD2 . TRBJ2-5 TRBV5-1 CASSLVGLAGTQYF TGCGCCAGCAGCTTGGTAGGACTAGCGGGGACCCAGTACTTC
TRBD2 . TRBJ2-2 TRBV6-5 CASRGGLVATGELFF TGTGCCAGCAGGGGAGGACTAGTCGCCACCGGGGAGCTGTTTTTT
. . TRBJ1-1 TRBV27 CASGPRQANTEAFF TGTGCCAGCGGGCCAAGACAGGCTAACACTGAAGCTTTCTTT
. . TRBJ2-7 TRBV7-2 CASSPSAAGTYEQYF TGTGCCAGCAGCCCGTCGGCGGCGGGCACCTACGAGCAGTACTTC
. . TRBJ1-1 TRBV3-1/TRBV3-2 CASSPDGGGNAFF TGTGCCAGCAGCCCGGATGGGGGGGGCAACGCTTTCTTT
. . TRBJ2-3 TRBV9 CASSDGGTDTQYF TGTGCCAGCAGCGATGGAGGCACAGATACGCAGTATTTT
. . TRBJ2-3 TRBV11-2 CASSLGRGTDTQYF TGTGCCAGCAGCTTAGGTCGTGGCACAGATACGCAGTATTTT
. . TRBJ2-1 TRBV5-1 CASSSGGQAPNEQFF TGCGCCAGCTCGTCCGGGGGGCAGGCGCCTAATGAGCAGTTCTTC
TRBD1 . TRBJ2-3 TRBV15 CATSRGDRGIAGAGSTDTQYF TGTGCCACCAGCAGAGGGGACAGGGGGATAGCGGGAGCTGGGAGTACAGATACGCAGTATTTT
TRBD2 . TRBJ2-3 TRBV7-6 CASSLYGTSGGSTDTQYF TGTGCCAGCAGCTTGTACGGGACTAGCGGGGGGAGCACAGATACGCAGTATTTT
. . TRBJ1-4 TRBV7-9 CASTNPGATNEKLFF TGTGCCAGCACCAACCCCGGGGCAACTAATGAAAAACTGTTTTTT
TRBD1 . TRBJ2-7 TRBV3-1/TRBV3-2 CASSLGQGAVNEQYF TGTGCCAGCAGCCTCGGACAGGGGGCGGTGAACGAGCAGTACTTC
TRBD2 . TRBJ2-3 TRBV9 CASSVGTSGTDTQYF TGTGCCAGCAGCGTTGGGACTAGCGGCACAGATACGCAGTATTTT
TRBD2 . TRBJ2-1 TRBV12-5 CASGSRLAGGPRNNEQFF TGTGCTAGTGGTTCCAGACTAGCGGGAGGGCCACGGAACAATGAGCAGTTCTTC